Reported below is one T cell receptor beta chain. The antigen remains undetermined. Mismatch with germline at one junction end may stem from a read error. Other DNA sequences from this sample encode an identical CDR3 as well. Per germline, CDR1 SQVTM and CDR2 ANQGSEA. The CDR3 runs to 15 residues. This sample is part of a study of cytotoxic CD8 clonotypes in ibrutinib-treated CLL. Findings and caveats of the study: Clonality at baseline surpassed age-matched healthy donors and tracked circulating CD8+ T-cell counts.

Produced via immunoSEQ multiplex PCR; TCRdb's table is partial and in-frame only. This sample has 100,000 to 150,000 clones; 75% to 90% occur once, and the top ten carry roughly 1.9%. The source is a human donor with chronic lymphocytic leukemia. Sequencing was performed on PBMCs, taken after 24 months of ibrutinib treatment. V and J are TRBV29-1 and TRBJ2-3; 11 bases line up with TRBD2. DNA of the CDR3: TGCAGCGTTACTAGCGGGGGAGCTAGCACAGATACACAGTATTTT. Translating it yields CSVTSGGASTDTQYF.